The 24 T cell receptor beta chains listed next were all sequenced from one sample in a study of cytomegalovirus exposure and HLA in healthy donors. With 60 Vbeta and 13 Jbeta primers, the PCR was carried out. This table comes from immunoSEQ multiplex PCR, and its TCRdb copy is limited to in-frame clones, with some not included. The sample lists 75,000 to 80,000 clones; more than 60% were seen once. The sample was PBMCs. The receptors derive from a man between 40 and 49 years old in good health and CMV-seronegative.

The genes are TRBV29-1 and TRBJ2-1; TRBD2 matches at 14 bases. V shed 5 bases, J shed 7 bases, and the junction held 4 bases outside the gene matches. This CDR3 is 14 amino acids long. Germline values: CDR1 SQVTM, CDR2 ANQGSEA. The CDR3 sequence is CSVQTSGRDNEQFF. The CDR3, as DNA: TGCAGCGTTCAGACTAGCGGGAGGGATAATGAGCAGTTCTTC.

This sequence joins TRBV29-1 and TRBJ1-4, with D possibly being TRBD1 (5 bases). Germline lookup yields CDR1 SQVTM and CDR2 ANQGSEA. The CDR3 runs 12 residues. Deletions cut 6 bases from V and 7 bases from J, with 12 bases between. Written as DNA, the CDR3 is TGCAGCGTCCGACCCCAGGGTGAAAAACTGTTTTTT. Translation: CSVRPQGEKLFF.

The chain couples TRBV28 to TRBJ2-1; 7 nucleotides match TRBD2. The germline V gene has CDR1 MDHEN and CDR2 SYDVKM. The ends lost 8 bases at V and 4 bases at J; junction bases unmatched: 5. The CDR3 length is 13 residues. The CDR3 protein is CASGSGLYNEQFF. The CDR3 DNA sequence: TGTGCCAGCGGTAGCGGGCTGTACAATGAGCAGTTCTTC.

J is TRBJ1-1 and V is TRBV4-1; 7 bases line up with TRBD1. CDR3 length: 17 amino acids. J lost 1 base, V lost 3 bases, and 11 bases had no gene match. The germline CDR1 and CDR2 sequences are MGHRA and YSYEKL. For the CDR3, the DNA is TGCGCCAGCAGCCACCCGCCGGGGACAGAACAGAACACTGAAGCTTTCTTT. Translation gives CASSHPPGTEQNTEAFF.

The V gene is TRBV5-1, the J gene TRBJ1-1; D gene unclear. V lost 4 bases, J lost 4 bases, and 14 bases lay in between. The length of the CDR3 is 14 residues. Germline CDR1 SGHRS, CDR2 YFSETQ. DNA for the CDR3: TGCGCCAGCAGCCCCTCTGCGGGATCCACTGAAGCTTTCTTT. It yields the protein CASSPSAGSTEAFF.

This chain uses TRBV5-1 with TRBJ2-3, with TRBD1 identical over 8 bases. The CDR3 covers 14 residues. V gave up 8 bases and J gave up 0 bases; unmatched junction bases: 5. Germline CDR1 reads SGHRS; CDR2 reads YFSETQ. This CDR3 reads CASGQGLSTDTQYF. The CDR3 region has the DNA TGCGCCAGTGGACAGGGCCTAAGCACAGATACGCAGTATTTT. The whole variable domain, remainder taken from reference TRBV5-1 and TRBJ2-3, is KAGVTQTPRYLIKTRGQQVTLSCSPISGHRSVSWYQQTPGQGLQFLFEYFSETQRNKGNFPGRFSGRQFSNSRSEMNVSTLELGDSALYLCASGQGLSTDTQYFGPGTRLTVL.

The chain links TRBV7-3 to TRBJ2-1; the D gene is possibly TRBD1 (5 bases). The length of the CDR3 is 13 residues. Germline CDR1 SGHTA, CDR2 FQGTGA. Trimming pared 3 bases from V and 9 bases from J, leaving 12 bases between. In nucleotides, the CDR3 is TGTGCCAGCAGCTTCCAGGGTTATAGTGAGCAGTTCTTC. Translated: CASSFQGYSEQFF.

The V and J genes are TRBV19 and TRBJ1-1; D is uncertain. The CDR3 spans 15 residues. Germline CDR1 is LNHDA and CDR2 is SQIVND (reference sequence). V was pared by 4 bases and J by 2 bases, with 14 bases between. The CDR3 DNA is TGTGCCAGTAGTACCCGCGAAGCACGCAACACTGAAGCTTTCTTT. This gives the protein CASSTREARNTEAFF. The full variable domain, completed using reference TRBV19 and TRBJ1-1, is DGGITQSPKYLFRKEGQNVTLSCEQNLNHDAMYWYRQDPGQGLRLIYYSQIVNDFQKGDIAEGYSVSREKKESFPLTVTSAQKNPTAFYLCASSTREARNTEAFFGQGTRLTVV.

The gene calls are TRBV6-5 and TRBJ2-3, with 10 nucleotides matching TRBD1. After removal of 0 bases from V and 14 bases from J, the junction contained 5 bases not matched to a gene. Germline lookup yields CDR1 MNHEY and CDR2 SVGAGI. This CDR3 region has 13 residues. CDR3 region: CASSYSGQGLWYF. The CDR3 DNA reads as TGTGCCAGCAGTTACTCGGGACAGGGGCTATGGTATTTT.

The CDR3 DNA is TGTGCCAGCAGTGGACAGGCATTCGGCAATCAGCCCCAGCATTTT. Protein product: CASSGQAFGNQPQHF. This chain uses TRBV6-1 with TRBJ1-5, with D perhaps TRBD1 (6 bases). This CDR3 is built from 15 residues. V lost 4 bases, J lost 2 bases, and 12 bases lay in between. CDR1 MNHNS and CDR2 SASEGT come from the germline V gene.

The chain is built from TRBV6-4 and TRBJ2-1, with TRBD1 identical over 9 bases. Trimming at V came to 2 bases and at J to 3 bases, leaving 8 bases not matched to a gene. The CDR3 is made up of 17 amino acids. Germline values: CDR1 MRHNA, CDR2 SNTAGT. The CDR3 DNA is TGTGCCAGCAGTGACAGGCCCGGGACAGGGAACTACAATGAGCAGTTCTTC. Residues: CASSDRPGTGNYNEQFF.

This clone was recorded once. CDR3 bases: TGCGCCAGCAGTGTCGCAGGTACTAACACTGAAGCTTTCTTT. Translating it yields CASSVAGTNTEAFF. The chain recombines TRBV10-2 with TRBJ1-1; D not resolved. The CDR3 contains 14 residues. The V and J ends lost 4 bases and 2 bases respectively, with 11 bases between them. CDR1 is WSHSY, CDR2 SAAADI, per germline.

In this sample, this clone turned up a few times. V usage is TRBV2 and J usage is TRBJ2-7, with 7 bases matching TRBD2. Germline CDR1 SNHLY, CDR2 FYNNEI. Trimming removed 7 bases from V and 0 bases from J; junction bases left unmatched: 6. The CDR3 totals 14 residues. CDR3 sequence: CASKRGGGSYEQYF. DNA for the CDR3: TGTGCCAGCAAACGTGGCGGGGGCTCCTACGAGCAGTACTTC. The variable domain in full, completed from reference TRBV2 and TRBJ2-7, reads EPEVTQTPSHQVTQMGQEVILRCVPISNHLYFYWYRQILGQKVEFLVSFYNNEISEKSEIFDDQFSVERPDGSNFTLKIRSTKLEDSAMYFCASKRGGGSYEQYFGPGTRLTVT.

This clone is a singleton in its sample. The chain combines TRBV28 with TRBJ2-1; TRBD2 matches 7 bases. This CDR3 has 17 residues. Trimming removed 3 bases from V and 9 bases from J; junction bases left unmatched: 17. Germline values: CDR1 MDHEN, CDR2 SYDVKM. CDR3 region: CASSFRYGRGYGGEQFF. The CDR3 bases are TGTGCCAGCAGTTTCCGGTATGGGAGGGGCTATGGTGGTGAGCAGTTCTTC.

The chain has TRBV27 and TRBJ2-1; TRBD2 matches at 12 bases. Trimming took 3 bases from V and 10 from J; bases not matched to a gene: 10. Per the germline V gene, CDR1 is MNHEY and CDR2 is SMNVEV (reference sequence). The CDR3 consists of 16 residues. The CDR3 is CASSFSSSGRAREQFF. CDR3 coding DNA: TGTGCCAGCAGTTTCTCGTCTAGCGGGAGGGCCAGGGAGCAGTTCTTC.

DNA of the CDR3: TGCGCCAGCAGCCAATATTTGACAGGGAACTACGAGCAGTACTTC. Residues: CASSQYLTGNYEQYF. The V gene is TRBV4-1, the J gene TRBJ2-7; 7 bases are shared with TRBD1. J was trimmed by 3 bases and V by 2 bases; bases with no gene match: 7. The CDR3 loop spans 15 amino acids. Germline V gene data show CDR1 as MGHRA and CDR2 as YSYEKL.

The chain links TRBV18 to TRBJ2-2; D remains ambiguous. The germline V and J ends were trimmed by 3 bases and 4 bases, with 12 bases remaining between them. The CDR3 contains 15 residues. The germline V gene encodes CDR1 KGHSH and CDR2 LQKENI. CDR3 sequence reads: CASSPPHSGTGELFF. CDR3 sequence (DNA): TGTGCCAGCTCACCCCCCCACAGTGGCACCGGGGAGCTGTTTTTT.

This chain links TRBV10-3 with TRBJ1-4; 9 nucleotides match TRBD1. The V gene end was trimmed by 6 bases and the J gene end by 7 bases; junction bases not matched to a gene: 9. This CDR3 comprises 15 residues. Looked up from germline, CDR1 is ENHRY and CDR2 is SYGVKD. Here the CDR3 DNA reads TGTGCCATCAGGGATACAGGGGGCGCGGGTGAAAAACTGTTTTTT. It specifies CAIRDTGGAGEKLFF.

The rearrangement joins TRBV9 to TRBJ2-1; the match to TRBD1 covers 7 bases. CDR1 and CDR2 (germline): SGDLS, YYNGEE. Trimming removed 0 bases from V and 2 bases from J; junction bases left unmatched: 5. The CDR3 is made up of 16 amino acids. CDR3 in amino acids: CASSVGQGVTYNEQFF. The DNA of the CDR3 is TGTGCCAGCAGCGTAGGGCAGGGGGTCACCTACAATGAGCAGTTCTTC.

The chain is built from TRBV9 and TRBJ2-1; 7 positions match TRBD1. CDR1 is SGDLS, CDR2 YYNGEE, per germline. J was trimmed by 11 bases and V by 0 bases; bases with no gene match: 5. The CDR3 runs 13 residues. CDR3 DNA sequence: TGTGCCAGCAGCGTAGAACTAGGGGGCCAGCAGTTCTTC. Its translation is CASSVELGGQQFF.

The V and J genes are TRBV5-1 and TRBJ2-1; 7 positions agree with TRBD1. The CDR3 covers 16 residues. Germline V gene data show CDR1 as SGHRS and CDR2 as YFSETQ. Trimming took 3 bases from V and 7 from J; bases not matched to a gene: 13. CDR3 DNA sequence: TGCGCCAGCAGCTGGCGACAGGGAAAGCTTGTTAATGAGCAGTTCTTC. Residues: CASSWRQGKLVNEQFF.

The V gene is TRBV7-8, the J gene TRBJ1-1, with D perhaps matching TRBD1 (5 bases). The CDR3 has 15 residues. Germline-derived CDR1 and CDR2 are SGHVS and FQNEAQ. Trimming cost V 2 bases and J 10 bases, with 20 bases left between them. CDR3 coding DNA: TGTGCCAGCAGCTTACGGGTCCGACAGCCCCCGGCAGCTTTCTTT. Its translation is CASSLRVRQPPAAFF. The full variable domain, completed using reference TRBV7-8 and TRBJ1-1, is GAGVSQSPRYKVAKRGQDVALRCDPISGHVSLFWYQQALGQGPEFLTYFQNEAQLDKSGLPSDRFFAERPEGSVSTLKIQRTQQEDSAVYLCASSLRVRQPPAAFFGQGTRLTVV.

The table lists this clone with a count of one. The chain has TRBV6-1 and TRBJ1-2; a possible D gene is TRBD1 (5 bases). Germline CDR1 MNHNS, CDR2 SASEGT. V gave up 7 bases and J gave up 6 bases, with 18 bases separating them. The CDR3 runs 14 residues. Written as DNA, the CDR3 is TGTGCCAGCATTTCGAGGGACTTCGGCCATGGCTACACCTTC. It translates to CASISRDFGHGYTF.

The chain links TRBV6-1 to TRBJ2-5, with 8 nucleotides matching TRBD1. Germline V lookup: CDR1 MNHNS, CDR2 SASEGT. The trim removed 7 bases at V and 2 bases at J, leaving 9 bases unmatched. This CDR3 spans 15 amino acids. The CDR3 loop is CASTIGRGPQETQYF. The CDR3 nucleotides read TGTGCCAGCACCATCGGCAGGGGGCCACAAGAGACCCAGTACTTC.